The subject of this entry is one TCR beta chain. Documented time point: blood at routine non-recurrence follow-up after resection. This CDR3 comprises 11 residues. V was clipped by 4 bases and J by 2 bases, with 6 bases between them. Germline V gives CDR1 GTSNPN, CDR2 SVGIG (reference sequence). This specimen comes from a study of spatial heterogeneity in lung cancer. TCRdb reanalysed the 5' RACE reads using MiXCR and keeps one entry per CDR3 protein. The table has roughly 15,000 distinct CDR3 sequences, under 20% seen once; the top ten hold roughly 6.4%. The sample here was PBMCs, taken at follow-up. V is TRBV30 and J is TRBJ2-7, with D unclear. The receptor was derived from a male donor with early-stage non-small cell lung cancer. CDR3 nucleotides: TGTGCCTGGAAAGGAACCTACGAGCAGTACTTC. As protein: CAWKGTYEQYF.